The clone carrying this T cell receptor (beta chain) has only a few counts. In the study's own analysis: Cell counts per sample came from amplifying reference gene primers. Profiling relied on immunoSEQ multiplex PCR, and the TCRdb table lists in-frame clones only, not all of them. The V and J calls and clone size were taken over from that table, and D and trimming were inferred from the DNA. This table holds a few hundred thousand clones, about four fifths found once. CDR1 SGDLS and CDR2 YYNGEE come from the germline V gene. This CDR3 is built from 13 residues. V lost 0 bases and J 2 bases, leaving 4 bases between the germline ends. This sample is drawn from a study of blood T cell repertoires in COVID-19. In the study overall: There were acute and convalescent COVID-19 samples, and they came from the United States, Italy and Spain. Sources were T cells, B-cell-depleted T cells, or PBMCs; the material itself was cDNA or gDNA.

The chain has TRBV9 and TRBJ2-3; D is ambiguous. The sample consisted of peripheral blood. The source of this sequence is a woman between 18 and 29 years old with acute or convalescent COVID-19. CDR3 region: CASSVALTDTQYF. DNA for the CDR3: TGTGCCAGCAGCGTAGCCCTCACAGATACGCAGTATTTT.